This T cell receptor (beta chain) stems from a study of regulatory T cells in long-lasting Graves disease. Study-level results: Persistent disease preferred TRBV28, TRBJ1-2 and TRBJ2-5. Persistent Graves' patients had lower TCR diversity than newly diagnosed ones.

Arm-PCR of CDR3 regions and iRepertoire HTBI primers were used to build TCR beta libraries. TCRdb reprocessed the multiplex PCR reads via MiXCR and lists one record per CDR3 protein. The sample includes approximately 480,000 distinct CDR3 sequences, around 16% of them seen just once. This clonotype was counted between two and nine times. Its antigen is unidentified. CDR1 and CDR2 (germline): SGHKS, YYEKEE (reference sequence). The CDR3 spans 14 residues. Between the trimmed V and J ends, which lost 3 bases and 4 bases, there was a span of 11 bases. As to time point: newly diagnosed GD, antithyroid drugs for less than 3 months. PBMCs provided the RNA from which the TCR library was made. The same data also went into a second study, on T cells in Graves' hyperthyroidism and ophthalmopathy.

This sample comprised peripheral blood mononuclear cells (PBMCs), obtained at new diagnosis, from a patient treated with antithyroid drugs. V usage is TRBV5-5 and J usage is TRBJ1-3; D remains unclear. The source of this sequence is a man aged 40-49 years with Graves disease. The CDR3 DNA is TGTGCCAGCAGCTCCGCCGTCGGGGGAAACACCATATATTTT. This translates into CASSSAVGGNTIYF. The whole variable domain, remainder taken from reference TRBV5-5 and TRBJ1-3, is DAGVTQSPTHLIKTRGQQVTLRCSPISGHKSVSWYQQVLGQGPQFIFQYYEKEERGRGNFPDRFSARQFPNYSSELNVNALLLGDSALYLCASSSAVGGNTIYFGEGSWLTVV.